Listed below are T cell receptor beta chains from one sample, sequenced in a study of response to subunit inactivated influenza vaccine. In TCRdb, the RT-PCR reads were re-called with MiXCR into one record per CDR3 protein. The table includes 170,000 or so distinct CDR3 sequences, around 10% detected once. The sequencing here drew on CD8+ T cells sorted from PBMCs, taken 23 to 25 months after vaccination. The origin of the receptors is a man in his fifties or sixties who received an inactivated influenza vaccine. The CDR3 runs from the conserved cysteine through the conserved F or W. Fields, in order: V gene, clone size, D gene, CDR3 length, J gene, CDR3 DNA, CDR3 protein. A D gene is named only where the DNA matches it firmly. For some rows the clone size is stated as once, few or many, or as a class when expanded; others skip it.

V: TRBV5-6
size: few
D: TRBD1
length: 18
J: TRBJ1-1
DNA: TGTGCCAGCAGCCTGTCCGGGACAGGGGGCGTGAAGATCACTGAAGCTTTCTTT
CDR3: CASSLSGTGGVKITEAFF

V: TRBV7-9
size: -
D: TRBD2
length: 17
J: TRBJ2-5
DNA: TGTGCCAGCAGCGGCCCGGGGGGTAGCGGAGAATGGGAGACCCAGTACTTC
CDR3: CASSGPGGSGEWETQYF

V: TRBV27
size: -
D: -
length: 15
J: TRBJ2-1
DNA: TGTGCCAGCAGTTCCCTCCCCGGCCCAGCGGATGAGCAGTTCTTC
CDR3: CASSSLPGPADEQFF

V: TRBV7-6
size: -
D: TRBD2
length: 13
J: TRBJ2-7
DNA: TGTGCCAGCAGCCTAGCGGGAGAGAACGAGCAGTACTTC
CDR3: CASSLAGENEQYF

V: TRBV29-1
size: -
D: TRBD1
length: 17
J: TRBJ2-5
DNA: TGCAGCGTTGAAGATCTTGCCCGGGACAGGGGAGGAGAGACCCAGTACTTC
CDR3: CSVEDLARDRGGETQYF

V: TRBV7-9
size: -
D: -
length: 16
J: TRBJ1-6
DNA: TGTGCCAGCAGCCCAGGACAGAGCTCCTATAATTCACCCCTCCACTTT
CDR3: CASSPGQSSYNSPLHF

V: TRBV12-3/TRBV12-4
size: many
D: -
length: 13
J: TRBJ2-7
DNA: TGTGCCAGCAGTTTCAGGGGCCTCGTCGAGCAGTACTTC
CDR3: CASSFRGLVEQYF

V: TRBV27
size: few
D: -
length: 16
J: TRBJ2-7
DNA: TGTGCCAGCACTCCGACTTCGGGACAATACTCCTACGAGCAGTACTTC
CDR3: CASTPTSGQYSYEQYF

V: TRBV11-2
size: many
D: -
length: 14
J: TRBJ2-1
DNA: TGTGCCAGCAGCTCAGGGACAATTTTCAATGAGCAGTTCTTC
CDR3: CASSSGTIFNEQFF

V: TRBV28
size: few
D: TRBD1
length: 14
J: TRBJ1-2
DNA: TGTGCCAGCAGTTTGCACAGGGGATCCTATGGCTACACCTTC
CDR3: CASSLHRGSYGYTF

V: TRBV30
size: -
D: -
length: 14
J: TRBJ2-3
DNA: TGTGCCTGTAACACGGGAACGAGCACAGATACGCAGTATTTT
CDR3: CACNTGTSTDTQYF

V: TRBV9
size: -
D: -
length: 14
J: TRBJ2-7
DNA: TGTGCCAGCAGCGTAGGACAGGAAGGCTACGAGCAGTACTTC
CDR3: CASSVGQEGYEQYF

V: TRBV5-5
size: -
D: -
length: 14
J: TRBJ2-7
DNA: TGTGCCAGCAGCTTTCTGGCCGGCGGCGACGAGCAGTACTTC
CDR3: CASSFLAGGDEQYF

V: TRBV4-3
size: few
D: TRBD2
length: 18
J: TRBJ2-1
DNA: TGCGCCAGCAGCCAAGACCAGTATGCGGGAGGGGAGACTAATGAGCAGTTCTTC
CDR3: CASSQDQYAGGETNEQFF

V: TRBV28
size: few
D: TRBD2
length: 16
J: TRBJ2-1
DNA: TGTGCCAGCACCTTGGGGGGAGCGGGGGTATACAATGAGCAGTTCTTC
CDR3: CASTLGGAGVYNEQFF

V: TRBV6-6
size: many
D: -
length: 12
J: TRBJ2-2
DNA: TGTGCCAGCAGCTCCCCGTCCGGGGAGCTGTTTTTT
CDR3: CASSSPSGELFF

V: TRBV12-3/TRBV12-4
size: few
D: TRBD1
length: 18
J: TRBJ2-1
DNA: TGTGCCAGCAGTTTACCAGAGACCGGGACAGGGTCGGAAAATGAGCAGTTCTTC
CDR3: CASSLPETGTGSENEQFF

V: TRBV15
size: many
D: -
length: 14
J: TRBJ1-1
DNA: TGTGCCACCAGCACTTGGGCCGTGAACACTGAAGCTTTCTTT
CDR3: CATSTWAVNTEAFF

V: TRBV28
size: -
D: TRBD2
length: 16
J: TRBJ2-2
DNA: TGTGCCAGCAGTCAACCTGGGACTAGCTCTGGCGGGGAGCTGTTTTTT
CDR3: CASSQPGTSSGGELFF

V: TRBV10-3
size: few
D: -
length: 13
J: TRBJ2-2
DNA: TGTGCCATCAGTGACGTTAACACCGGGGAGCTGTTTTTT
CDR3: CAISDVNTGELFF

V: TRBV29-1
size: few
D: -
length: 13
J: TRBJ2-7
DNA: TGCAGCGTTCGGGACGGCGACTCCTACGAGCAGTACTTC
CDR3: CSVRDGDSYEQYF

V: TRBV7-9
size: many
D: TRBD2
length: 15
J: TRBJ2-7
DNA: TGTGCCAGCAGACCGAGCGGGAGTAGGTCCTACGAGCAGTACTTC
CDR3: CASRPSGSRSYEQYF

V: TRBV6-2/TRBV6-3
size: many
D: TRBD1
length: 14
J: TRBJ1-1
DNA: TGTGCCAGCAGTCCGACAGGGGAGGGCACTGAAGCTTTCTTT
CDR3: CASSPTGEGTEAFF

V: TRBV6-5
size: -
D: -
length: 14
J: TRBJ1-1
DNA: TGTGCCAGCAGTTTGGGGCCTGCGGCCACTGAAGCTTTCTTT
CDR3: CASSLGPAATEAFF

V: TRBV29-1
size: few
D: -
length: 14
J: TRBJ1-3
DNA: TGCAGCGTTGAAGATCGCAGGGAAGGAAACACCATATATTTT
CDR3: CSVEDRREGNTIYF

V: TRBV5-1
size: -
D: -
length: 15
J: TRBJ1-5
DNA: TGCGCCAGCAGCCCCGGGACATCCAGCAATCAGCCCCAGCATTTT
CDR3: CASSPGTSSNQPQHF

V: TRBV2
size: -
D: -
length: 14
J: TRBJ1-3
DNA: TGTGCCAGCAGTGGGCTTAGCTCTGGAAACACCATATATTTT
CDR3: CASSGLSSGNTIYF

V: TRBV12-5
size: -
D: -
length: 15
J: TRBJ2-3
DNA: TGTGCTAGTGGTTTGGGATCTAGCTCCGCAGATACGCAGTATTTT
CDR3: CASGLGSSSADTQYF